These 10 T cell receptor beta chains were all obtained from the same sample, sequenced in a study of control samples from healthy donors and cancer patients. Clones were read by immunoSEQ multiplex PCR, and TCRdb kept only the in-frame ones, dropping some. The table has 120,000 to 150,000 clones, 85% to 95% seen once; the top ten hold around 13%. The specimen sequenced was blood. Source of these receptors: a man in his forties or fifties in good health.

This chain uses TRBV2 with TRBJ1-4, with D perhaps matching TRBD1 (5 bases). Germline CDR1 SNHLY, CDR2 FYNNEI. The germline V and J ends were trimmed by 6 bases and 2 bases, with 13 bases remaining between them. There are 15 residues in the CDR3. CDR3 loop: CASSAGEGTNEKLFF. DNA for the CDR3: TGTGCCAGCAGCGCTGGTGAGGGGACTAATGAAAAACTGTTTTTT.

The rearrangement joins TRBV11-3 to TRBJ1-2, with 7 bases matching TRBD1. The trim removed 1 base at V and 3 bases at J, leaving 5 bases unmatched. Per the germline V gene, CDR1 is SGHNT and CDR2 is YENEEA. The CDR3 covers 15 residues. The chain's CDR3 is CASSLGRDRHYGYTF. As DNA, the CDR3 is TGTGCCAGCAGCTTAGGCCGGGACAGACACTATGGCTACACCTTC.

The chain joins TRBV5-1 to TRBJ2-1; 14 bases are a match to TRBD2. Germline CDR1 and CDR2: SGHRS and YFSETQ. The CDR3 contains 18 residues. The ends lost 4 bases at V and 9 bases at J; junction bases unmatched: 15. The CDR3 region has the DNA TGCGCCAGCAGCGCAAGACTAGCGGGGGGGCCGCTGTCGGGTGAGCAGTTCTTC. Amino acids: CASSARLAGGPLSGEQFF. Together with reference TRBV5-1 and TRBJ2-1, the CDR3 gives the full variable domain: KAGVTQTPRYLIKTRGQQVTLSCSPISGHRSVSWYQQTPGQGLQFLFEYFSETQRNKGNFPGRFSGRQFSNSRSEMNVSTLELGDSALYLCASSARLAGGPLSGEQFFGPGTRLTVL.

The genes are TRBV18 and TRBJ1-5; D ambiguous. Germline CDR1 is KGHSH and CDR2 is LQKENI. Trimming left V 2 bases short and J 5 bases short, with 7 bases between. The CDR3 has 13 amino acids. The CDR3 DNA reads as TGTGCCAGCTCACCAGAGACCCATCAGCCCCAGCATTTT. This translates into CASSPETHQPQHF.

The CDR3 protein is CASSKLLQGAGTKTGNTIYF. In DNA, the CDR3 is TGTGCCAGCAGCAAGTTACTTCAGGGGGCAGGGACCAAAACTGGAAACACCATATATTTT. This chain joins TRBV13 and TRBJ1-3; 8 nucleotides line up with TRBD1. The germline gives CDR1 PRHDT, CDR2 FYEKMQ (reference sequence). The CDR3 sequence is 20 residues long. J was trimmed by 2 bases and V by 5 bases; bases with no gene match: 20.

This chain uses TRBV11-2 with TRBJ2-7, with TRBD2 matching 7 bases. The ends lost 1 base at V and 9 bases at J; junction bases unmatched: 15. CDR1 is SGHAT and CDR2 is FQNNGV in the germline V gene. This CDR3 has 16 residues. CDR3 bases: TGTGCCAGCAGCTTAGTTCGGGGGAGGGGTTCTAGCGTGCAGTACTTC. Translated, it gives CASSLVRGRGSSVQYF.

The J gene is TRBJ2-7, the V gene TRBV5-1, with D perhaps TRBD2 (5 bases). CDR3 length: 15 amino acids. Per the germline V gene, CDR1 is SGHRS and CDR2 is YFSETQ. V lost 5 bases, J lost 0 bases, and 15 bases lay in between. CDR3 coding DNA: TGCGCCAGCAGATCGAATTTAGGGAGCTCCTACGAGCAGTACTTC. Translated: CASRSNLGSSYEQYF.

The chain employs TRBV27 and TRBJ1-5; D possibly corresponds to TRBD1 (6 bases). Germline V gives CDR1 MNHEY, CDR2 SMNVEV (reference sequence). This CDR3 spans 18 amino acids. Trimming cost V 0 bases and J 1 base, with 16 bases left between them. The CDR3 DNA is TGTGCCAGCAGTTTATCAGGCTTCCGGGACACGAGCAATCAGCCCCAGCATTTT. Translated: CASSLSGFRDTSNQPQHF.

This CDR3 is CASSLVGGANTEAFF. CDR3 nucleotides: TGTGCCAGCAGCTTGGTAGGAGGGGCCAACACTGAAGCTTTCTTT. The chain couples TRBV5-4 to TRBJ1-1; the D gene is possibly TRBD1 (5 bases). Between the trimmed V and J ends, which lost 0 bases and 2 bases, there was a span of 11 bases. Germline V gene data show CDR1 as SGHNT and CDR2 as YYREEE (reference sequence). The CDR3 covers 15 residues.

The chain uses TRBV28 and TRBJ1-2, with TRBD1 matching over 8 bases. This CDR3 contains 14 residues. Germline V CDR1 and CDR2: MDHEN, SYDVKM. The trim removed 4 bases at V and 3 bases at J, leaving 4 bases unmatched. CDR3 DNA sequence: TGTGCCAGCAGTTCTGACAGGGGCGACTATGGCTACACCTTC. Its protein is CASSSDRGDYGYTF.